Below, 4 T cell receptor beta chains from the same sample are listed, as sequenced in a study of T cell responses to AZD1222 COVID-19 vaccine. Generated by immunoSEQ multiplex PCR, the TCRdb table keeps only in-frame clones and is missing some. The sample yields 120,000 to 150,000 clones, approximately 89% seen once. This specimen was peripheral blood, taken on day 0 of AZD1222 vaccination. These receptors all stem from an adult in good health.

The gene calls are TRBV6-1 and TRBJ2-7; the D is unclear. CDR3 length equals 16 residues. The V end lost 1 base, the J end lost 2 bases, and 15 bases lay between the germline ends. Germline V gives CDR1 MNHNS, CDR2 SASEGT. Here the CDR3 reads CASSEVPHAQTYEQYF. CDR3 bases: TGTGCCAGCAGTGAAGTTCCCCACGCACAGACCTACGAGCAGTACTTC.

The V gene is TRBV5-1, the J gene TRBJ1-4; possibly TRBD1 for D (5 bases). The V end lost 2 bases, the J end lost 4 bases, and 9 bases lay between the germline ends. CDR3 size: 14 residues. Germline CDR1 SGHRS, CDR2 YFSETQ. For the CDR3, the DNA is TGCGCCAGCAGCTTCGGGACCGATAATGAAAAACTGTTTTTT. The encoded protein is CASSFGTDNEKLFF.

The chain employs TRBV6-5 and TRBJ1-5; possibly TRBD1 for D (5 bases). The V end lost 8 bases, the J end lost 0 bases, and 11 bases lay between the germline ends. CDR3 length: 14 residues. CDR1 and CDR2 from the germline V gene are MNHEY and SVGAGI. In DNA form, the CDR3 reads TGTGCCAGCGGACAAAGGATTAGCAATCAGCCCCAGCATTTT. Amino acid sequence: CASGQRISNQPQHF.

CDR3 protein: CASSFRSNNYYEQYF. The CDR3 nucleotides are TGTGCCAGCAGCTTTAGGTCTAACAACTATTACGAGCAGTACTTC. The gene calls are TRBV11-2 and TRBJ2-7; D is uncertain. Germline assignment: CDR1 SGHAT and CDR2 FQNNGV. V lost 3 bases and J lost 4, with 16 bases in between. The CDR3 loop spans 15 amino acids.